A selection of T cell receptor beta chains follows, all from one sample in a study of blood T cell repertoires in COVID-19. TCRdb's table, derived via immunoSEQ multiplex PCR, lists solely in-frame clones and lacks some. This sample has about 200,000 clones, with over 80% found just once. Sequencing was carried out using peripheral blood. Receptors were obtained from a man aged 55 to 70 with COVID-19, enrolled during active disease. Both conserved end residues are part of each CDR3. The D gene is left open where the match is weak. Rows may omit the clone size; those that give it use once, few, many or a size class.

CDR3aa	CDR3nt	j_gene	v_gene	abundance	d_gene
CASSRADSSYNEQFF	TGTGCCAGCAGCCGTGCGGATTCCTCCTACAATGAGCAGTTCTTC	TRBJ2-1	TRBV7-3	-	-
CAISEGAGWGTEAFF	TGTGCCATCAGTGAAGGGGCGGGGTGGGGCACTGAAGCTTTCTTT	TRBJ1-1	TRBV10-3	-	-
CAISSGKETQYF	TGTGCCATCAGCAGCGGTAAAGAGACCCAGTACTTC	TRBJ2-5	TRBV10-3	-	-
CASSFVGGQGGEKLFF	TGTGCCAGCAGCTTCGTTGGGGGCCAGGGCGGTGAAAAACTGTTTTTT	TRBJ1-4	TRBV7-8	-	-
CASSRGVGGGNEQFF	TGTGCCAGCAGCCGGGGAGTGGGCGGTGGCAATGAGCAGTTCTTC	TRBJ2-1	TRBV5-5	once	-
CSVGSATGTEAFF	TGCAGCGTTGGGTCGGCGACGGGCACTGAAGCTTTCTTT	TRBJ1-1	TRBV29-1	few	-
CASSYGPNYEQYF	TGTGCCAGCAGCTACGGGCCTAACTACGAGCAGTACTTC	TRBJ2-7	TRBV6-6	-	-
CASSGQGGGNTIYF	TGTGCCAGCAGTGGACAGGGGGGTGGAAACACCATATATTTT	TRBJ1-3	TRBV2	-	TRBD1
CASSEAGVNTEAFF	TGTGCCAGCAGTGAGGCAGGGGTAAACACTGAAGCTTTCTTT	TRBJ1-1	TRBV2	once	-
CASRGGPNEKLFF	TGTGCCAGCCGGGGGGGGCCTAATGAAAAACTGTTTTTT	TRBJ1-4	TRBV10-3	-	-
CASCRGSLMNTEAFF	TGTGCCAGCTGCCGAGGCAGCTTAATGAACACTGAAGCTTTCTTT	TRBJ1-1	TRBV5-6	-	-
CASSRTGEAGNTIYF	TGCGCCAGCAGCCGGACAGGGGAAGCGGGAAACACCATATATTTT	TRBJ1-3	TRBV5-1	-	TRBD1
CASSLVAGNTEAFF	TGTGCCAGCAGCTTAGTGGCAGGGAACACTGAAGCTTTCTTT	TRBJ1-1	TRBV7-8	-	-
CASSGGQGLVNTEAFF	TGTGCCAGCAGTGGGGGACAGGGGTTGGTGAACACTGAAGCTTTCTTT	TRBJ1-1	TRBV2	-	TRBD1
CASSIAGTGGPRPQHF	TGTGCCAGTAGTATAGCGGGGACAGGGGGCCCCCGGCCCCAGCATTTT	TRBJ1-5	TRBV19	-	TRBD1
CASSYEGIYEQYF	TGTGCCAGCAGTTACGAGGGTATCTACGAGCAGTACTTC	TRBJ2-7	TRBV6-5	few	-
CASSSSGTTAYEQYF	TGCGCCAGCAGCTCGTCCGGGACAACCGCCTACGAGCAGTACTTC	TRBJ2-7	TRBV5-1	-	-
CASSFPGKAAVSYEQYF	TGTGCCAGCAGCTTTCCCGGGAAGGCCGCGGTCTCCTACGAGCAGTACTTC	TRBJ2-7	TRBV5-6	-	-
CASSLTGGGDTGELFF	TGTGCCAGCAGCTTGACAGGGGGCGGCGACACCGGGGAGCTGTTTTTT	TRBJ2-2	TRBV5-4	-	TRBD1
CASSLGPTGDEQFF	TGTGCCAGCAGTTTAGGTCCAACAGGGGATGAGCAGTTCTTC	TRBJ2-1	TRBV28	-	TRBD1
CASSRNLGQLETQYF	TGTGCCAGTAGTAGGAACTTGGGACAGTTAGAGACCCAGTACTTC	TRBJ2-5	TRBV19	-	TRBD1
CATKNSGTNYEQYF	TGTGCCACCAAAAACTCCGGGACAAACTACGAGCAGTACTTC	TRBJ2-7	TRBV18	few	-
CAIRLGGDSNQPQHF	TGTGCCATCAGGTTAGGGGGGGATAGCAATCAGCCCCAGCATTTT	TRBJ1-5	TRBV10-3	-	-
CASSTGQGNTEAFF	TGTGCCAGCAGTACGGGACAGGGGAACACTGAAGCTTTCTTT	TRBJ1-1	TRBV27	-	TRBD1
CSVVSGAVNQPQHF	TGCAGCGTTGTTTCAGGGGCGGTCAATCAGCCCCAGCATTTT	TRBJ1-5	TRBV29-1	-	-
CASSQEGLWNQPQHF	TGTGCCAGCAGCCAAGAGGGGCTCTGGAATCAGCCCCAGCATTTT	TRBJ1-5	TRBV3-1/TRBV3-2	few	-
CASSLSRTGAETQYF	TGCGCCAGCAGCCTGAGTCGGACAGGGGCGGAGACCCAGTACTTC	TRBJ2-5	TRBV5-1	-	TRBD1
CTSGTPTQYF	TGTACCTCGGGGACACCGACCCAGTACTTC	TRBJ2-5	TRBV6-5	-	-
CASSLAGTDNSPLHF	TGTGCCAGCAGCTTAGCAGGGACAGATAATTCACCCCTCCACTTT	TRBJ1-6	TRBV7-9	-	TRBD1
CAWSAQGYQPQHF	TGTGCCTGGAGTGCTCAGGGCTATCAGCCCCAGCATTTT	TRBJ1-5	TRBV30	once	-
CASSLGGFEAFF	TGTGCCAGCAGCCTGGGCGGGTTTGAAGCTTTCTTT	TRBJ1-1	TRBV6-5	-	-
CASSPPGSLGDTQYF	TGTGCCAGCAGCCCCCCCGGGAGTCTTGGAGATACGCAGTATTTT	TRBJ2-3	TRBV7-3	-	-
CASSQDENQPQHF	TGCGCCAGCAGCCAAGACGAGAATCAGCCCCAGCATTTT	TRBJ1-5	TRBV4-3	-	-
CASSRQGAGEKLFF	TGTGCCAGTAGCCGACAGGGGGCAGGAGAAAAACTGTTTTTT	TRBJ1-4	TRBV19	-	TRBD1
CASAQRESTGELFF	TGTGCCAGCGCACAGCGGGAGAGTACCGGGGAGCTGTTTTTT	TRBJ2-2	TRBV11-2	once	TRBD2
CASSLPRGQGNEQFF	TGTGCCAGCAGTTTACCACGAGGACAGGGGAATGAGCAGTTCTTC	TRBJ2-1	TRBV28	once	TRBD1
CASSQDRGYGYTF	TGCGCCAGCAGCCAAGATCGCGGGTATGGCTACACCTTC	TRBJ1-2	TRBV4-1	few	-
CASSRVGANTEAFF	TGTGCCAGCAGCAGAGTAGGGGCCAACACTGAAGCTTTCTTT	TRBJ1-1	TRBV11-3	-	-
CASSLTGYNSPLHF	TGTGCCAGCAGTTTGACAGGGTATAATTCACCCCTCCACTTT	TRBJ1-6	TRBV27	-	TRBD1
CASSIQGMNTEAFF	TGTGCCAGTAGTATACAGGGGATGAACACTGAAGCTTTCTTT	TRBJ1-1	TRBV19	-	-
CASSPGTGTGGELFF	TGTGCCAGCAGCCCCGGGACAGGGACGGGCGGGGAGCTGTTTTTT	TRBJ2-2	TRBV13	-	TRBD1
CASSLNRESNQPQHF	TGTGCCAGCAGCTTAAACAGGGAGAGCAATCAGCCCCAGCATTTT	TRBJ1-5	TRBV7-8	-	-